The 6 T cell receptor beta chains in this list originate from one sample, sequenced in a study of cytomegalovirus exposure and HLA in healthy donors. PCR was performed using 60 Vbeta and 13 Jbeta primers. Clones were read by immunoSEQ multiplex PCR, and TCRdb kept only the in-frame ones, dropping some. Found here are 120,000 to 150,000 clones, approximately 73% of them singletons; the top ten hold around 1.2%. What was sequenced was PBMCs. The receptors derive from a woman in her thirties or forties in good health and CMV-seronegative.

This chain connects TRBV18 to TRBJ2-3, with D perhaps TRBD2 (5 bases). The CDR3 has 16 residues. V dropped 3 bases and J dropped 3 bases, with 16 bases sitting between them. Germline CDR1 KGHSH, CDR2 LQKENI. DNA for the CDR3: TGTGCCAGCTCACCGTCCCGGCTAGCACTAACAGATACGCAGTATTTT. Protein sequence: CASSPSRLALTDTQYF.

The chain couples TRBV2 to TRBJ2-1, with 10 bases identical to TRBD1. The germline gives CDR1 SNHLY, CDR2 FYNNEI. V dropped 4 bases and J dropped 2; count of bases not matched to a gene: 2. This CDR3 is 15 amino acids long. The CDR3 region is CASSGTGGTYNEQFF. As DNA, the CDR3 is TGTGCCAGCAGTGGGACAGGGGGAACCTACAATGAGCAGTTCTTC.

The rearrangement links TRBV15 to TRBJ1-1; 7 nucleotides match TRBD1. Germline V gene lookup returns CDR1 LNHNV and CDR2 YYDKDF (reference sequence). There are 17 residues in the CDR3. V lost 0 bases to trimming and J lost 7 bases; unmatched junction nucleotides: 14. CDR3 amino acids: CATSRDLLMSGDSEAFF. The CDR3 region has the DNA TGTGCCACCAGCAGAGATCTATTAATGAGTGGGGACAGTGAAGCTTTCTTT.

This chain connects TRBV6-1 to TRBJ1-1; 7 bases are shared with TRBD1. Unmatched junction bases numbered 7, after V lost 0 bases and J lost 3 bases. The CDR3 length is 16 residues. Germline CDR1 is MNHNS and CDR2 is SASEGT. The CDR3 loop is CASSEAGTALDTEAFF. The CDR3 coding sequence is TGTGCCAGCAGTGAAGCGGGGACAGCACTAGACACTGAAGCTTTCTTT.

The chain recombines TRBV7-9 with TRBJ1-1; D is perhaps TRBD1 (6 bases). The CDR3 has 15 residues. CDR1 SEHNR and CDR2 FQNEAQ come from the germline V gene (reference sequence). Trimming cost V 1 base and J 7 bases, with 16 bases left between them. As DNA, the CDR3 is TGTGCCAGCAGCTTAGGAAGGGGGGGATCAAGTGAAGCTTTCTTT. Its translation: CASSLGRGGSSEAFF.

In regard to this clone: Different DNA sequences within this sample yield the same CDR3. The J gene is TRBJ1-1, the V gene TRBV5-1, with D maybe TRBD1 (5 bases). CDR1 and CDR2 (germline): SGHRS, YFSETQ. The CDR3 has 13 residues. V was pared by 1 base and J by 1 base, with 5 bases between. The CDR3 DNA sequence: TGCGCCAGCAGCTTGACAGGGAACACTGAAGCTTTCTTT. This encodes CASSLTGNTEAFF. The complete variable domain, with remaining parts taken from reference TRBV5-1 and TRBJ1-1, reads KAGVTQTPRYLIKTRGQQVTLSCSPISGHRSVSWYQQTPGQGLQFLFEYFSETQRNKGNFPGRFSGRQFSNSRSEMNVSTLELGDSALYLCASSLTGNTEAFFGQGTRLTVV.